The entry below describes one T cell receptor (beta chain). The record originates from a study of technical replicates of blood from a handful of donors. Repertoires were generated with immunoSEQ multiplex PCR, while TCRdb's copy carries only in-frame clones and drops some. The sample lists 84,000 or so clones; about 97% were seen once. V gave up 5 bases and J gave up 4 bases, with 14 bases separating them. This CDR3 contains 13 residues. CDR1 and CDR2 (germline): GTSNPN, SVGIG (reference sequence). Sequenced input: T cells isolated from PBMCs. This receptor was obtained from a human donor in good health. The rearrangement uses TRBV30 and TRBJ1-1; D remains unclear. In nucleotides, the CDR3 is TGTGCCTGGGGGCCTCCCCGGGGCACTGAAGCTTTCTTT. Translating gives CAWGPPRGTEAFF. The full variable domain, its missing parts supplied by reference TRBV30 and TRBJ1-1, is SQTIHQWPATLVQPVGSPLSLECTVEGTSNPNLYWYRQAAGRGLQLLFYSVGIGQISSEVPQNLSASRPQDRQFILSSKKLLLSDSGFYLCAWGPPRGTEAFFGQGTRLTVV.